These T cell receptor beta chains were read from a single sample in a study of cytomegalovirus exposure and HLA in healthy donors. TCRdb keeps only in-frame clones here, not all; method: immunoSEQ multiplex PCR. The sample yields more than 300,000 clones, 80% to 90% seen once. Specimen: PBMCs. Receptors were obtained from a woman in her late teens or twenties in good health and CMV-seronegative. The CDR3 runs from the conserved cysteine through the conserved F or W. The D gene is left open where the match is weak. Clone size is not always given. Where it is, it says once, few, many or a class for expanded clones.

j_call v_call d_call clone_size cdr3_aa cdr3_nt
TRBJ1-3 TRBV6-5 NA once CASSYGEHSGNTIYF TGTGCCAGCAGTTACGGGGAGCACTCTGGAAACACCATATATTTT
TRBJ2-2 TRBV14 NA NA CASSPTGWVFGELFF TGTGCCAGCAGCCCTACGGGGTGGGTGTTCGGGGAGCTGTTTTTT
TRBJ1-1 TRBV18 NA NA CASSSYPQQATEAFF TGTGCCAGCTCATCATACCCCCAGCAGGCCACTGAAGCTTTCTTT
TRBJ2-1 TRBV7-3 TRBD1 NA CASSPGQGADNEQFF TGTGCCAGCAGCCCCGGACAGGGGGCCGACAATGAGCAGTTCTTC
TRBJ2-7 TRBV6-1 NA NA CATKQGEHYEQYF TGTGCCACAAAACAGGGTGAGCACTACGAGCAGTACTTC
TRBJ2-7 TRBV20-1 NA NA CSAAREYEQYF TGCAGTGCCGCTAGAGAGTACGAGCAGTACTTC
TRBJ1-1 TRBV4-1 TRBD1 NA CASSRDRERNEAFF TGCGCCAGCAGCCGCGACAGGGAAAGAAATGAAGCTTTCTTT
TRBJ2-5 TRBV19 NA NA CASSIEGGTQYF TGTGCCAGTAGTATAGAAGGGGGGACCCAGTACTTC
TRBJ2-3 TRBV7-9 TRBD2 NA CASSPQMAGVPDTQYF TGTGCCAGCAGCCCCCAGATGGCGGGAGTACCAGATACGCAGTATTTT
TRBJ2-1 TRBV2 TRBD2 NA CAGTLARTNNEQFF TGTGCCGGCACACTAGCGCGAACCAACAATGAGCAGTTCTTC
TRBJ1-1 TRBV15 NA NA CATSEKMNTEAFF TGTGCCACCAGTGAGAAAATGAACACTGAAGCTTTCTTT
TRBJ1-2 TRBV28 TRBD1 NA CASSPRDRDYGYTF TGTGCCAGCAGTCCCCGGGACAGGGACTATGGCTACACCTTC
TRBJ2-4 TRBV5-4 NA NA CASSFGENIQYF TGTGCCAGCAGCTTCGGGGAAAACATTCAGTACTTC